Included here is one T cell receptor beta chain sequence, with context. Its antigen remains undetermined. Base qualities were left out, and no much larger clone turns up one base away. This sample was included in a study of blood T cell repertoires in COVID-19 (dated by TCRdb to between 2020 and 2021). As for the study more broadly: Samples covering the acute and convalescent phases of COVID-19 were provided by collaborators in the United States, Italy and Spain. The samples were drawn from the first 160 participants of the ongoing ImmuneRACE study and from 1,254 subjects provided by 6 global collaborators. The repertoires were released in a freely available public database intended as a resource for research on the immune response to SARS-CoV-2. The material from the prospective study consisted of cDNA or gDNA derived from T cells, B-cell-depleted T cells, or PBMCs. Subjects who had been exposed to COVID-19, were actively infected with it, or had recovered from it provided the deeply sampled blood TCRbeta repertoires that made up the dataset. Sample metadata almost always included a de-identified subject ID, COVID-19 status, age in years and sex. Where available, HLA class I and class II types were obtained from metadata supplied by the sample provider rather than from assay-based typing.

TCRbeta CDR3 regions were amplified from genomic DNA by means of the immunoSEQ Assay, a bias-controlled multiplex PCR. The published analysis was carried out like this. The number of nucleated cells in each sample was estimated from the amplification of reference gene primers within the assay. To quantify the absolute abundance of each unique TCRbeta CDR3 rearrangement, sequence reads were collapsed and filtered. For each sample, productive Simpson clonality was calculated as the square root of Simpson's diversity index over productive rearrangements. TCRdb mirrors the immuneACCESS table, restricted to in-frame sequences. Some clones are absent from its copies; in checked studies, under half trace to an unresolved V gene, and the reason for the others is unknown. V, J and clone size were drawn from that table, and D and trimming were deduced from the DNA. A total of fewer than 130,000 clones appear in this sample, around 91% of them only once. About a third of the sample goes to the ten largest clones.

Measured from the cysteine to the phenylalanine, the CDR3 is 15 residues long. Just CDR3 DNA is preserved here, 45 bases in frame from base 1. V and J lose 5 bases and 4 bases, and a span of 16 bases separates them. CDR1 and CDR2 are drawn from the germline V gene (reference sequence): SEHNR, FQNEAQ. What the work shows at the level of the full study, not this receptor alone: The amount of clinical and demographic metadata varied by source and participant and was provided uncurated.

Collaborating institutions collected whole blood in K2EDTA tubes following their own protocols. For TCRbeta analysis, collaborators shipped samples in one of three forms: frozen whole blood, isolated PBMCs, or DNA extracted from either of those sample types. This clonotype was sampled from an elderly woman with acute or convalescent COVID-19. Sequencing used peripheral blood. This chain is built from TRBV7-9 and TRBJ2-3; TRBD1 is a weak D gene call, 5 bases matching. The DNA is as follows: TGTGCCAGCAGCCCCCCTATGGGGCATCCAGATACGCAGTATTTT. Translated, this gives CASSPPMGHPDTQYF.